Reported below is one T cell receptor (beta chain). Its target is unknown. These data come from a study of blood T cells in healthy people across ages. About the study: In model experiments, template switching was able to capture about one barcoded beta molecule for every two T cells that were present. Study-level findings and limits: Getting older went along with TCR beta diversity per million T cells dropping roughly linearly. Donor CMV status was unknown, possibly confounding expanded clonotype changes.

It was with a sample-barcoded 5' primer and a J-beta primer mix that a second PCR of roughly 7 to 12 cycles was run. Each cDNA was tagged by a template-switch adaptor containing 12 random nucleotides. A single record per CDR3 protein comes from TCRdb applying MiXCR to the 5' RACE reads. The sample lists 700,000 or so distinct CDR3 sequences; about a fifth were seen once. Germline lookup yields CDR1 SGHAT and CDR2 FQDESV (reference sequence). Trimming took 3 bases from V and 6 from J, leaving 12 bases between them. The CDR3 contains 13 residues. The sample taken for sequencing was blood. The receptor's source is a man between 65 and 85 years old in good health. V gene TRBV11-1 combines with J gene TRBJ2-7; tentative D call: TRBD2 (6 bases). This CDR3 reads CASSFEGLFEQYF. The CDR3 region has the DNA TGTGCCAGCAGCTTCGAGGGACTTTTCGAGCAGTACTTC.